The clone carrying this T cell receptor (beta chain) turned up a few times. The target antigen is unknown. This entry comes from a study of beta chain features in type 1 diabetes. Whole-study findings and limits: Type 1 diabetes patients had VDJ junctions that carried fewer insertions and more deletions. Type 1 diabetes patients had moderately but significantly shorter TCRB CDR3s in all four CD4+ subsets.

All of the isolated RNA was reverse transcribed, so expressed TCRB transcripts were sequenced. The method was immunoSEQ multiplex PCR; TCRdb's version includes in-frame clones alone and lacks a portion of them. Of hundreds of thousands of clones listed, around 15% are singletons. V dropped 6 bases and J dropped 4 bases, with 10 bases sitting between them. The CDR3 length is 12 residues. CDR1 and CDR2 (germline): SNHLY, FYNNEI. This sequence originates from a young man with type 1 diabetes. Material: naive CD4+ T cells from blood. The V call is TRBV2, the J call TRBJ2-7; D unresolved. The CDR3 loop is CASRAQDYEQYF. In DNA form, the CDR3 reads TGTGCCAGCAGAGCCCAGGATTACGAGCAGTACTTC.